The sequence of this T cell receptor (beta chain) was determined in a study of cytomegalovirus exposure and HLA in healthy donors. PCR primers comprised 60 Vbeta and 13 Jbeta primers. Repertoires were generated with immunoSEQ multiplex PCR, while TCRdb's copy carries only in-frame clones and drops some. Here the sample table reports around 200,000 clones. Findings and caveats of the study: Compared with the roughly 700-donor mean, an Asian-associated ancestry cluster reportedly had fewer N-insertions, according to a later analysis. Many donors carried some public TCRs, although rarity characterized most TCR sequences.

Concerning this clone: The antigen remains unidentified.

Sequencing was done on a sample of PBMCs. The receptor comes from a woman in her twenties or thirties in good health and CMV-seropositive.

CDR3: CSAHGGNTIYF. The CDR3 DNA sequence: TGCAGTGCGCACGGGGGAAACACCATATATTTT. The chain employs TRBV20-1 and TRBJ1-3; D not resolved. This CDR3 is built from 11 residues. Germline V gene sequence: CDR1 DFQATT, CDR2 SNEGSKA (reference sequence). The V end was cut by 6 bases, the J end by 4 bases, with 7 bases between.